These 20 T cell receptor beta chains were sequenced from one sample in a study of blood T cells in healthy people across ages. A second about 7 to 12 cycle PCR used barcoded and J-beta primers. A single record per CDR3 protein comes from TCRdb applying MiXCR to the 5' RACE reads. The sample includes roughly 1.9 million distinct CDR3 sequences, about two fifths seen only once; the top ten take 20% to 25%. Sequenced input: blood. The receptors come from a human donor in good health.

This clonotype was counted between two and nine times. The V gene is TRBV2, the J gene TRBJ1-4; D is possibly TRBD1 (6 bases). Germline assignment: CDR1 SNHLY and CDR2 FYNNEI. This CDR3 has 13 residues. Trimming took 8 bases from V and 7 from J, leaving 14 bases between them. DNA of the CDR3: TGTGCCAGCCGGTACAGGGAAGGTGAAAAACTGTTTTTT. This encodes CASRYREGEKLFF.

This clonotype occurred a few times. As DNA, the CDR3 is TGCAGCGTTAAGACAGGGTCTGTTTCGGACGAGCAGTACTTC. As protein: CSVKTGSVSDEQYF. The chain links TRBV29-1 to TRBJ2-7; 7 nucleotides align to TRBD1. The CDR3 consists of 14 residues. The ends lost 5 bases at V and 5 bases at J; junction bases unmatched: 12. In germline, CDR1 is SQVTM, CDR2 ANQGSEA.

There are a few counts of this clonotype. The chain joins TRBV27 to TRBJ1-5; 8 bases match TRBD1. V dropped 3 bases and J dropped 3; count of bases not matched to a gene: 4. The CDR3 is made up of 15 amino acids. From germline, CDR1 is MNHEY and CDR2 SMNVEV (reference sequence). The CDR3 is CASSFGQGANQPQHF. CDR3 bases: TGTGCCAGCAGTTTTGGCCAGGGGGCCAATCAGCCCCAGCATTTT.

The chain is built from TRBV5-1 and TRBJ2-1, with 7 nucleotides matching TRBD1. V gave up 10 bases and J gave up 2 bases; unmatched junction bases: 12. Germline V CDR1 and CDR2: SGHRS, YFSETQ. The CDR3 spans 15 residues. This CDR3 is CAGTGTQGAYNEQFF. In DNA, the CDR3 is TGCGCCGGCACGGGAACCCAGGGGGCCTACAATGAGCAGTTCTTC. Complete variable domain (other parts from reference TRBV5-1 and TRBJ2-1): KAGVTQTPRYLIKTRGQQVTLSCSPISGHRSVSWYQQTPGQGLQFLFEYFSETQRNKGNFPGRFSGRQFSNSRSEMNVSTLELGDSALYLCAGTGTQGAYNEQFFGPGTRLTVL.

V gene TRBV20-1 combines with J gene TRBJ2-4; D possibly corresponds to TRBD1 (6 bases). The CDR3 has 14 residues. V dropped 5 bases and J dropped 13 bases, with 24 bases sitting between them. Germline-derived CDR1 and CDR2 are DFQATT and SNEGSKA (reference sequence). The CDR3 DNA follows: TGCAGTGCTCGACCATACAGGGTCGGATATAAGCAGTACTTC. Translated, it gives CSARPYRVGYKQYF.

This clonotype was seen just once. The gene calls are TRBV7-9 and TRBJ2-7; 7 bases are a match to TRBD2. V shed 7 bases, J shed 2 bases, and the junction held 8 bases outside the gene matches. This CDR3 region has 14 residues. Germline V gene lookup returns CDR1 SEHNR and CDR2 FQNEAQ (reference sequence). CDR3 DNA: TGTGCCAGCACCCCCCGGGGAGGGACCTACGAGCAGTACTTC. This sequence encodes CASTPRGGTYEQYF.

This chain uses TRBV6-2 or TRBV6-3 with TRBJ2-1, with unresolved D. Trimming removed 5 bases from V and 5 bases from J, with 16 bases in between. CDR1 is MNHEY and CDR2 is SVGEGT in the germline V gene. This CDR3 comprises 15 residues. CDR3 sequence (DNA): TGTGCCAGCAGTACAGTCAACTCCCTTGACAATGAGCAGTTCTTC. Translation: CASSTVNSLDNEQFF.

J is TRBJ2-7 and V is TRBV14; the match to TRBD2 covers 7 bases. Germline-derived CDR1 and CDR2 are SGHDN and FVKESK. This CDR3 is built from 14 residues. Trimming at V came to 5 bases and at J to 3 bases, leaving 7 bases not matched to a gene. In DNA form, the CDR3 reads TGTGCCAGCAGCTCGCGGAGGGACTACTACGAGCAGTACTTC. This translates into CASSSRRDYYEQYF. The full variable domain, its missing parts supplied by reference TRBV14 and TRBJ2-7, is EAGVTQFPSHSVIEKGQTVTLRCDPISGHDNLYWYRRVMGKEIKFLLHFVKESKQDESGMPNNRFLAERTGGTYSTLKVQPAELEDSGVYFCASSSRRDYYEQYFGPGTRLTVT.

This clonotype was recorded a few times. The junction departs from germline at one end; a sequencing error may be responsible. The J gene is TRBJ1-4, the V gene TRBV20-1; a possible D gene is TRBD1 (6 bases). From germline, CDR1 is DFQATT and CDR2 SNEGSKA (reference sequence). CDR3 length: 13 residues. CDR3: CSARQGQLEKLFF. The CDR3 DNA sequence: TGTAGTGCTAGACAAGGACAGCTCGAAAAACTGTTTTTT.

This chain joins TRBV27 and TRBJ1-2, with D possibly matching TRBD1 (6 bases). V was trimmed by 0 bases and J by 3 bases, leaving 17 bases between them. The CDR3 length is 17 residues. Germline values: CDR1 MNHEY, CDR2 SMNVEV (reference sequence). DNA of the CDR3: TGTGCCAGCAGTTTATCGGGGACACGGCGCCTGTACTATGGCTACACCTTC. Its translation: CASSLSGTRRLYYGYTF.

The gene calls are TRBV7-8 and TRBJ2-4, with D unclear. The J call could be wrong; TRBJ2-5 is a better fit for the DNA end. Germline V gene data show CDR1 as SGHVS and CDR2 as FQNEAQ. This CDR3 has 14 amino acids. CDR3 in amino acids: CASAPGQVEETQYF. CDR3 nucleotide sequence: TGTGCCAGCGCCCCTGGGCAAGTGGAAGAGACCCAGTACTTC.

This clonotype was seen many times. This chain uses TRBV7-2 with TRBJ2-3; D ambiguous. This CDR3 spans 12 amino acids. CDR1 and CDR2 from the germline V gene are SGHTA and FQGNSA. The germline V and J ends were trimmed by 5 bases and 7 bases, with 10 bases remaining between them. As DNA, the CDR3 is TGTGCCAGCAGCCCTGTGTCGAATACGCAGTATTTT. Translating gives CASSPVSNTQYF.

This chain connects TRBV11-1 to TRBJ2-7; D is unclear. CDR1 and CDR2 from the germline V gene are SGHAT and FQDESV (reference sequence). The length of the CDR3 is 13 residues. V lost 7 bases to trimming and J lost 1 base, with 11 bases between them. Here the CDR3 reads CASKESVSYEQYF. The CDR3 nucleotides are TGTGCCAGCAAAGAATCGGTTTCCTACGAGCAGTACTTC.

This clonotype has just a few counts. This chain joins TRBV9 and TRBJ2-1, with 8 bases that match TRBD2. Losses at the gene ends were 0 bases for V and 7 bases for J; bases not matched to a gene: 3. Looked up from germline, CDR1 is SGDLS and CDR2 is YYNGEE. CDR3 length: 14 residues. CDR3 sequence: CASSVGGGRNEQFF. The CDR3 DNA reads TGTGCCAGCAGCGTAGGCGGGGGGAGAAATGAGCAGTTCTTC.

The chain couples TRBV6-1 to TRBJ2-2; D gene ambiguous. The germline V gene encodes CDR1 MNHNS and CDR2 SASEGT. CDR3 length: 13 residues. V lost 4 bases, J lost 0 bases, and 3 bases lay in between. The CDR3 protein is CASSAPNTGELFF. DNA for the CDR3: TGTGCCAGCAGTGCCCCGAACACCGGGGAGCTGTTTTTT.

The table lists this clonotype with a few counts. The chain uses TRBV5-1 and TRBJ2-5; TRBD2 matches 7 bases. CDR1 is SGHRS and CDR2 is YFSETQ in the germline V gene. This CDR3 is built from 14 residues. With 6 bases clipped from V and 5 bases from J, the junction kept 10 bases outside the gene matches. CDR3: CASNVGAGLETQYF. The CDR3 DNA is TGCGCCAGCAACGTTGGAGCGGGGTTGGAGACCCAGTACTTC.

This rearrangement joins TRBV7-2 to TRBJ1-1; D is undetermined. Germline loops: CDR1 SGHTA, CDR2 FQGNSA. The V gene lost 3 bases and the J gene lost 11 bases, with 10 bases spanning the gap. This CDR3 has 11 residues. This chain's CDR3 is CASSLKGIAFF. In nucleotides, the CDR3 is TGTGCCAGCAGCTTGAAAGGGATCGCTTTCTTT.

This clonotype was recorded a few times. A junction end diverges from the germline sequence, so it may reflect a read error. The chain joins TRBV25-1 to TRBJ1-2, with a possible D match to TRBD1 (5 bases). CDR3 length: 13 amino acids. Germline CDR1 reads MGHDK; CDR2 reads SYGVNS. The DNA for the CDR3 is TGTGCCAGCAGCGAATGGGGGGGCTATGGCTACACCTTC. Its translation is CASSEWGGYGYTF.

This clonotype was counted only a few times. The chain carries TRBV24-1 and TRBJ2-1; D is uncertain. Germline CDR1 reads KGHDR; CDR2 reads SFDVKD. The V and J ends lost 4 bases and 2 bases respectively, with 8 bases between them. This CDR3 contains 14 residues. The CDR3 nucleotides are TGTGCCACCAGTGACCCCCGGGCCTACAATGAGCAGTTCTTC. Translation: CATSDPRAYNEQFF.

A remark on this clonotype: The DNA is left out, because the CDR3 cannot be placed on it with certainty; the CDR3 is given as TCRdb lists it. The V call is TRBV12-3 or TRBV12-4, the J call TRBJ2-3; TRBD2 reflects the table's D call only, with no check against the DNA. The CDR3 adds up to 17 amino acids, both ends counted. CDR3 region: CASSLVVVGEGTDTQYF.